This T cell receptor beta chain was recovered during a study of control samples from healthy donors and cancer patients. This CDR3 has 13 amino acids. V was clipped by 4 bases and J by 7 bases, with 9 bases between them. From germline, CDR1 is KGHDR and CDR2 SFDVKD. Produced via immunoSEQ multiplex PCR; TCRdb's table is partial and in-frame only. Of around 50,000 clones in the sample, almost 96% were seen once. The receptor's source is a woman in her twenties or thirties in good health. The chain uses TRBV24-1 and TRBJ1-4; the D is unclear. Specimen: blood. This CDR3 reads CATSDHKAEKLFF. The DNA for the CDR3 is TGTGCCACCAGTGACCACAAGGCTGAAAAACTGTTTTTT.